In its sample, the clone carrying this T cell receptor (beta chain) was seen a few times. The target antigen is unknown. This record belongs to a study of CD8 T cells in ankylosing spondylitis. The study, taken as a whole, reports: Certain motif variants had earlier been reported in reactive arthritis synovial fluid and blood.

TCRdb redid the calling of the 5' RACE reads with MiXCR, one entry per CDR3 protein. The table has about 360,000 distinct CDR3 sequences, about 14% seen once. Germline V lookup: CDR1 SGDLS, CDR2 YYNGEE. This CDR3 has 15 amino acids. V lost 0 bases and J lost 1, with 11 bases in between. The sample comprised blood, either unsorted or a sorted T cell fraction (not recorded which). This TCR came from a male donor with ankylosing spondylitis or in good health (not recorded which). The chain uses TRBV9 and TRBJ2-7; the D gene is possibly TRBD1 (6 bases). CDR3 in DNA: TGTGCCAGCAGCGTAGGGGACACCTCTTCCTACGAGCAGTACTTC. Its protein product is CASSVGDTSSYEQYF.